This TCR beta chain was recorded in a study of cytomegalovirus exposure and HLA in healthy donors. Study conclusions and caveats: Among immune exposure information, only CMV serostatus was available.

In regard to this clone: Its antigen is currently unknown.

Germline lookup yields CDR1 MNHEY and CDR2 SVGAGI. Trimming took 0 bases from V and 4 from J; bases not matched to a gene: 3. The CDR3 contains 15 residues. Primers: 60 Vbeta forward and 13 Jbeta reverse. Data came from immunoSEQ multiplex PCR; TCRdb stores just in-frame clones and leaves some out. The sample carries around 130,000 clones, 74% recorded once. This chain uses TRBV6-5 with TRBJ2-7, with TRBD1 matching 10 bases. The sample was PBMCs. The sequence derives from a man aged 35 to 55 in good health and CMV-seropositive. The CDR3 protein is CASSYSDRGTYEQYF. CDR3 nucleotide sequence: TGTGCCAGCAGTTACTCGGACAGGGGGACGTACGAGCAGTACTTC.